The 4 T cell receptor beta chains below come from one sample, sequenced in a study of CD8+CD57+ T cells in acquired aplastic anemia. Profiling of TCR beta VDJ combinations and CDR3 sequences used genomic DNA as template. TCRdb re-derived calls from the reads in MiXCR, one entry per CDR3 protein. The sample consists of about 190,000 distinct CDR3 sequences, around 59% of them appearing once. Sequenced material: sorted CD4+, CD8+, or CD8+CD57+ T cells (not recorded which) from PBMCs. These receptors all come from a human donor in good health, serving as a control.

The chain uses TRBV20-1 and TRBJ1-2; 7 bases are a match to TRBD1. The CDR3 runs 13 residues. Germline values: CDR1 DFQATT, CDR2 SNEGSKA (reference sequence). Germline trimming cut 4 bases from V and 8 bases from J; bases unmatched to any gene: 10. The CDR3 loop reads CSAKDRDVTGYTF. Here the CDR3 DNA reads TGCAGTGCTAAAGACAGGGACGTTACGGGCTACACCTTC.

The rearrangement links TRBV2 to TRBJ1-4, with D perhaps matching TRBD1 (5 bases). Trimming took off 6 bases at V and 11 bases at J, with 13 bases between the two ends. CDR1 is SNHLY and CDR2 is FYNNEI in the germline V gene. CDR3 length equals 12 residues. This CDR3 reads CASSLQGEKLFF. As DNA, the CDR3 is TGTGCCAGCAGCCTCCAGGGAGAGAAACTGTTTTTT.

This clonotype was observed many times. The CDR3 DNA reads as TGCAGTGCTAGAGATCGTAGGGGCCCTAGCTCCTACGAGCAGTACTTC. Translating it yields CSARDRRGPSSYEQYF. The chain combines TRBV20-1 with TRBJ2-7, with a possible D match to TRBD1 (5 bases). The V end lost 0 bases, the J end lost 0 bases, and 15 bases lay between the germline ends. The CDR3 is made up of 16 amino acids. Germline V lookup: CDR1 DFQATT, CDR2 SNEGSKA (reference sequence).

The chain joins TRBV20-1 to TRBJ1-4; a weak D match, TRBD1 (6 bases). The V end was cut by 0 bases, the J end by 4 bases, with 9 bases between. CDR1 is DFQATT, CDR2 SNEGSKA, per germline (reference sequence). This CDR3 comprises 14 residues. CDR3: CSARDQGFNEKLFF. The CDR3 coding sequence is TGCAGTGCTAGAGATCAGGGGTTTAATGAAAAACTGTTTTTT.